Presented here are 27 T cell receptor beta chains from one specimen sequenced in a study of regulatory T cells in long-lasting Graves disease. Stated time point: newly diagnosed GD, antithyroid drugs for less than 3 months. RNA from PBMCs was the source of the TCR library. With iRepertoire HTBI primers and Arm-PCR of CDR3 regions, TCR beta libraries were built. TCRdb re-derived calls from the multiplex PCR reads in MiXCR, one entry per CDR3 protein. Of roughly 610,000 distinct CDR3 sequences in the sample, 15% to 20% are singletons; the top ten hold 9.5% to 15%. The data also belong to a second study, concerning T cells in Graves' hyperthyroidism and ophthalmopathy.

The sequencing used peripheral blood mononuclear cells (PBMCs), collected at new diagnosis, from a patient treated with antithyroid drugs. Receptors were obtained from a man aged 18 to 30 with Graves disease.

This clonotype appeared many times. The gene calls are TRBV7-9 and TRBJ2-1; 7 bases are shared with TRBD1. Germline V gene data show CDR1 as SEHNR and CDR2 as FQNEAQ (reference sequence). V trimming: 4 bases; J trimming: 0 bases; junction bases outside the gene matches: 6. This CDR3 region has 16 residues. The chain's CDR3 is CASSSPGGLSYNEQFF. In DNA, the CDR3 is TGTGCCAGCAGCTCCCCAGGGGGTCTCTCCTACAATGAGCAGTTCTTC.

CDR3 amino acids: CASTRGGTYNYGYTF. CDR3 nucleotides: TGTGCCAGCACCCGGGGCGGGACATATAACTATGGCTACACCTTC. V gene TRBV2 combines with J gene TRBJ1-2, with a weak D call TRBD1 (6 bases). CDR3 length: 15 residues. From germline, CDR1 is SNHLY and CDR2 FYNNEI. The V gene lost 7 bases and the J gene lost 1 base, with 16 bases spanning the gap.

This clonotype showed up many times. The CDR3 sequence is CASSSRAGEQYF. The DNA of the CDR3 is TGTGCCAGCAGCTCTCGGGCCGGCGAGCAGTACTTC. The chain recombines TRBV12-3 or TRBV12-4 with TRBJ2-7; D gene uncertain. The length of the CDR3 is 12 residues. V lost 6 bases and J lost 6, with 12 bases in between.

This clonotype was picked up a small number of times. V and J are TRBV27 and TRBJ2-5; the match to TRBD2 covers 12 bases. CDR1 is MNHEY, CDR2 SMNVEV, per germline (reference sequence). The trim removed 6 bases at V and 4 bases at J, leaving 15 bases unmatched. The CDR3 consists of 18 residues. CDR3 loop: CASSPVGLAGHRIETQYF. CDR3 DNA sequence: TGTGCCAGCAGCCCTGTCGGACTAGCGGGACATCGAATAGAGACCCAGTACTTC.

This clonotype occurred many times. The CDR3 spells CASSYPGYSTDTQYF. The DNA of the CDR3 is TGTGCCAGCAGTTACCCAGGGTACTCCACAGATACGCAGTATTTT. The V call is TRBV12-3 or TRBV12-4, the J call TRBJ2-3; a possible D gene is TRBD1 (5 bases). Trimming removed 4 bases from V and 2 bases from J, with 13 bases in between. This CDR3 is 15 amino acids long.

This chain connects TRBV5-1 to TRBJ2-5, with 10 nucleotides matching TRBD1. This CDR3 is built from 17 residues. The trim removed 2 bases at V and 5 bases at J, leaving 12 bases unmatched. Germline-derived CDR1 and CDR2 are SGHRS and YFSETQ. The CDR3 coding sequence is TGCGCCAGCAGCTTCCGAACGCGACAGGGGGCTAAGGAGACCCAGTACTTC. Its protein product is CASSFRTRQGAKETQYF.

This clonotype was recorded at least ten times. The chain uses TRBV6-1 and TRBJ1-6, with 9 positions matching TRBD1. Germline CDR1 and CDR2: MNHNS and SASEGT. J lost 9 bases, V lost 1 base, and 4 bases had no gene match. The CDR3 contains 15 residues. CDR3 residues: CASSEGTGDSSPLHF. For the CDR3, the DNA is TGTGCCAGCAGTGAAGGGACAGGGGATAGTTCACCCCTCCACTTT.

This clonotype was counted a few times. The chain uses TRBV5-1 and TRBJ2-4, with unresolved D. CDR1 is SGHRS and CDR2 is YFSETQ in the germline V gene. The CDR3 has 14 amino acids. V lost 2 bases to trimming and J lost 3 bases, with 9 bases between them. CDR3 region: CASSFGAYKNIQYF. Here the CDR3 DNA reads TGCGCCAGCAGCTTCGGCGCTTACAAAAACATTCAGTACTTC.

This clonotype was counted only a few times. The chain carries TRBV29-1 and TRBJ2-7; perhaps TRBD1 as D (5 bases). V lost 4 bases, J lost 3 bases, and 13 bases lay in between. The CDR3 has 13 amino acids. Germline V gene data show CDR1 as SQVTM and CDR2 as ANQGSEA. The chain's CDR3 is CSVGKGADYEQYF. The CDR3 region has the DNA TGCAGCGTTGGGAAAGGGGCCGACTACGAGCAGTACTTC.

The V gene is TRBV28, the J gene TRBJ1-2; the D is unclear. CDR1 is MDHEN and CDR2 is SYDVKM in the germline V gene. The CDR3 has 12 amino acids. Trimming pared 6 bases from V and 8 bases from J, leaving 13 bases between. This chain's CDR3 is CASRTSVRGYTF. CDR3 coding DNA: TGTGCCAGCAGGACGAGCGTAAGGGGCTACACCTTC.

This clonotype showed up just a few times. The chain combines TRBV4-1 with TRBJ2-1; D may correspond to TRBD1 or TRBD2 (6 bases each). The CDR3 extends over 16 amino acids. V was cut by 3 bases and J by 9 bases, with 21 bases left in between. Germline lookup yields CDR1 MGHRA and CDR2 YSYEKL. The CDR3 loop reads CASSHPGGGGPGEQFF. CDR3 DNA: TGCGCCAGCAGCCACCCCGGTGGAGGGGGACCGGGTGAGCAGTTCTTC.

A few counts support this clonotype. This rearrangement joins TRBV12-3 or TRBV12-4 to TRBJ2-1; no firm D call. The CDR3 spans 11 residues. Deletions cut 5 bases from V and 10 bases from J, with 9 bases between. CDR3 region: CASSTLEEQFF. The CDR3 region has the DNA TGTGCCAGCAGTACCCTAGAGGAGCAGTTCTTC.

This clonotype appeared a few times. The gene calls are TRBV29-1 and TRBJ2-1, with D hard to call. The CDR3 is 11 residues long. Trimming stripped 5 bases from V and 12 bases from J, with 14 bases between. Germline V gives CDR1 SQVTM, CDR2 ANQGSEA. CDR3 residues: CSVLAAPLQFF. The DNA of the CDR3 is TGCAGCGTTTTGGCAGCCCCGTTGCAGTTCTTC.

Ten or more counts support this clonotype. This chain links TRBV29-1 with TRBJ2-3, with no clear D. CDR1 and CDR2 from the germline V gene are SQVTM and ANQGSEA. The CDR3 spans 13 residues. Trimming pared 7 bases from V and 10 bases from J, leaving 21 bases between. The CDR3 region has the DNA TGCAGCGCCCTTGGTGACATCCCCGGATCGCAGTATTTT. Amino acids: CSALGDIPGSQYF.

The genes are TRBV7-9 and TRBJ1-2; 7 bases align to TRBD1. This CDR3 has 18 residues. The ends lost 3 bases at V and 2 bases at J; junction bases unmatched: 15. Germline V gives CDR1 SEHNR, CDR2 FQNEAQ (reference sequence). CDR3 loop: CASSFSRQGRGGNYGYTF. The CDR3 DNA reads as TGTGCCAGCAGCTTCAGCCGACAGGGTAGGGGGGGCAACTATGGCTACACCTTC.

This clonotype was recorded at least ten times. The J gene is TRBJ2-7, the V gene TRBV27, with 9 bases lining up with TRBD2. The CDR3 loop spans 14 amino acids. V was clipped by 6 bases and J by 0 bases; unmatched bases: 3. Germline CDR1 MNHEY, CDR2 SMNVEV (reference sequence). This chain's CDR3 is CASRLSGSSYEQYF. DNA of the CDR3: TGTGCCAGCAGACTTAGCGGGAGCTCCTACGAGCAGTACTTC.

This clonotype was detected only a few times. The genes are TRBV30 and TRBJ1-2; tentatively, D is TRBD1 (6 bases). This CDR3 region has 14 residues. Germline-derived CDR1 and CDR2 are GTSNPN and SVGIG (reference sequence). With 2 bases removed from V and 5 bases from J, the gap between germline ends came to 15 bases. As DNA, the CDR3 is TGTGCCTGGAGTCGGGGACAACCCGCTTATGGCTACACCTTC. Protein sequence: CAWSRGQPAYGYTF.

This chain connects TRBV20-1 to TRBJ2-1; no reliable D call. Trimming took 5 bases from V and 10 from J, leaving 12 bases between them. Germline V gene data show CDR1 as DFQATT and CDR2 as SNEGSKA (reference sequence). The CDR3 extends over 11 amino acids. The CDR3 DNA sequence: TGCAGTGCTCGGCCTCTTCGGGAGCAGTTCTTC. Translating it yields CSARPLREQFF.

There are many counts of this clonotype. CDR3 coding DNA: TGCGCCAGCAGCCTGGGTGGGACTGACTATGGCTACACCTTC. It is translated as CASSLGGTDYGYTF. The J gene is TRBJ1-2, the V gene TRBV5-1, with D tentatively TRBD1 (5 bases). Trimming removed 4 bases at V and 3 bases at J, with 13 bases between. Germline V lookup: CDR1 SGHRS, CDR2 YFSETQ. The CDR3 is 14 amino acids.

This clonotype appeared a few times. The chain uses TRBV20-1 and TRBJ2-1, with 7 bases identical to TRBD2. This CDR3 is 13 amino acids long. Germline CDR1 is DFQATT and CDR2 is SNEGSKA (reference sequence). Trimming took 6 bases from V and 3 from J; bases not matched to a gene: 5. CDR3 sequence reads: CSATGGGYNEQFF. In DNA, the CDR3 is TGCAGTGCCACGGGAGGTGGCTACAATGAGCAGTTCTTC.

The chain uses TRBV3-1 and TRBJ1-3; D is unresolved. The length of the CDR3 is 14 residues. Germline V gives CDR1 LGHDT, CDR2 YNNKEL (reference sequence). Trimming shortened V by 0 bases and J by 0 bases, and 3 bases separated the two germline ends. CDR3 sequence (DNA): TGTGCCAGCAGCCAAGACGACTCTGGAAACACCATATATTTT. This translates into CASSQDDSGNTIYF.

This clonotype was found a few times. The conserved final phenylalanine or tryptophan is absent from the CDR3, which likely points to a read error. The chain uses TRBV20-1 and TRBJ1-6, with a tentative D call TRBD1 (5 bases). V was cut by 0 bases and J by 14 bases, with 17 bases left in between. CDR3 length: 14 residues. Germline-derived CDR1 and CDR2 are DFQATT and SNEGSKA (reference sequence). The CDR3 DNA sequence: TGCAGTGCTAGAGAACCCAGGGCCTTAGGGGCCCTCCACCTT. It codes for CSAREPRALGALHL.

This clonotype was detected many times. The genes are TRBV29-1 and TRBJ1-2, with 10 bases fitting TRBD1. V gave up 6 bases and J gave up 6 bases; unmatched junction bases: 4. Germline CDR1 and CDR2: SQVTM and ANQGSEA. This CDR3 is built from 12 residues. Written as DNA, the CDR3 is TGCAGCGTCCTGGGACAGGGGCATGGCTACACCTTC. Its protein product is CSVLGQGHGYTF.

This clonotype was recorded at least ten times. The chain is built from TRBV3-1 and TRBJ2-5; D gene unclear. Trimming left V 4 bases short and J 5 bases short, with 14 bases between. There are 14 residues in the CDR3. In germline, CDR1 is LGHDT, CDR2 YNNKEL (reference sequence). Here the CDR3 DNA reads TGTGCCAGCAGCCCCCCCCTTGCCCGGGAGACCCAGTACTTC. Its protein product is CASSPPLARETQYF.

The chain carries TRBV20-1 and TRBJ2-7; D is uncertain. CDR1 is DFQATT, CDR2 SNEGSKA, per germline (reference sequence). This CDR3 comprises 11 residues. The V end lost 2 bases, the J end lost 2 bases, and 4 bases lay between the germline ends. This CDR3 reads CSARNPYEQYF. The CDR3 DNA follows: TGCAGTGCTAGAAACCCCTACGAGCAGTACTTC.

This clonotype occurred once. The chain combines TRBV9 with TRBJ1-3; TRBD1 might be the D (6 bases). CDR1 is SGDLS, CDR2 YYNGEE, per germline. V gave up 3 bases and J gave up 0 bases, with 13 bases separating them. This CDR3 has 16 amino acids. DNA of the CDR3: TGTGCCAGCAGCGACCAGGGGCGAGACTCTGGAAACACCATATATTTT. Its protein is CASSDQGRDSGNTIYF. Looking up the rest from reference TRBV9 and TRBJ1-3 gives the full variable domain: DSGVTQTPKHLITATGQRVTLRCSPRSGDLSVYWYQQSLDQGLQFLIQYYNGEERAKGNILERFSAQQFPDLHSELNLSSLELGDSALYFCASSDQGRDSGNTIYFGEGSWLTVV.

Points on this clonotype: This could be a read error, since a much larger clone is one nucleotide away. V gene TRBV28 combines with J gene TRBJ2-5; no firm D call. Between the trimmed V and J ends, which lost 8 bases and 3 bases, there was a span of 7 bases. Germline assignment: CDR1 MDHEN and CDR2 SYDVKM. The CDR3 covers 11 residues. The CDR3, as DNA: TGTGCCAGCTGGGCCAAAGAGACCCAGTACTTC. Protein sequence: CASWAKETQYF.